The 22 T cell receptor beta chains given below trace back to one sample, sequenced in a study of blood T cell repertoires in COVID-19. The table came from immunoSEQ multiplex PCR; TCRdb's copy has only in-frame clones and leaves some out. The repertoire includes 35,000 to 40,000 clones, 90% of them detected once, and 9% to 13% sits in the top ten. The sequenced material came from peripheral blood. The source is a man aged 65-85 years with acute or convalescent COVID-19.

This clone has just one count. For the CDR3, the DNA is TGTGCCAGCAGACAGGGCGGTGAAAAACTGTTTTTT. The encoded protein is CASRQGGEKLFF. The chain couples TRBV2 to TRBJ1-4; TRBD1 is a possible D gene (6 bases). V lost 6 bases and J 7 bases, leaving 9 bases between the germline ends. In germline, CDR1 is SNHLY, CDR2 FYNNEI. The length of the CDR3 is 12 residues.

The rearrangement joins TRBV5-1 to TRBJ2-5; 10 bases are a match to TRBD2. Germline V gives CDR1 SGHRS, CDR2 YFSETQ. The CDR3 has 21 residues. With 3 bases clipped from V and 2 bases from J, the junction kept 22 bases outside the gene matches. DNA for the CDR3: TGCGCCAGCAGCTCCCCTTGGGGGGTAGGGGCTAGCGGGAGCGATCAAGAGACCCAGTACTTC. The encoded protein is CASSSPWGVGASGSDQETQYF.

This clone showed up just once. The J gene is TRBJ2-7, the V gene TRBV24-1; TRBD2 might be the D (6 bases). This CDR3 region has 13 residues. Germline V gives CDR1 KGHDR, CDR2 SFDVKD. Trimming stripped 4 bases from V and 6 bases from J, with 12 bases between. The CDR3 region is CATSEPGGSEQYF. The CDR3, as DNA: TGTGCCACCAGTGAGCCCGGAGGGAGCGAGCAGTACTTC.

The chain recombines TRBV18 with TRBJ2-5; perhaps TRBD2 as D (6 bases). CDR1 and CDR2 (germline): KGHSH, LQKENI. The CDR3 is 15 residues long. Trimming shortened V by 6 bases and J by 3 bases, and 17 bases separated the two germline ends. CDR3 coding DNA: TGTGCCAGCTCCTCCCTCGGGGACTGGAAAGAGACCCAGTACTTC. The encoded protein is CASSSLGDWKETQYF.

The chain recombines TRBV5-1 with TRBJ2-1, with 9 nucleotides matching TRBD1. CDR1 is SGHRS, CDR2 YFSETQ, per germline. The V and J ends lost 3 bases and 9 bases, in that order; junction bases with no gene match: 13. This CDR3 contains 16 residues. Here the CDR3 DNA reads TGCGCCAGCAGCTCGTCTTCCGGGACAGGGCACGGTGAGCAGTTCTTC. This sequence encodes CASSSSSGTGHGEQFF.

The genes are TRBV28 and TRBJ1-2, with TRBD1 matching over 8 bases. Germline CDR1 is MDHEN and CDR2 is SYDVKM. V gave up 1 base and J gave up 8 bases; unmatched junction bases: 6. CDR3 length: 14 residues. CDR3 in DNA: TGTGCCAGCAGTTTATTGGCAGGGGGCCGGGGCTACACCTTC. Amino acids: CASSLLAGGRGYTF.

The CDR3 loop is CASSEPGGFLLKAEAFF. The CDR3 bases are TGTGCCAGCAGTGAACCAGGGGGCTTTCTACTTAAAGCTGAAGCTTTCTTT. This chain links TRBV2 with TRBJ1-1; 8 bases map to TRBD1. Unmatched junction bases numbered 14, after V lost 2 bases and J lost 6 bases. The germline gives CDR1 SNHLY, CDR2 FYNNEI. CDR3 length equals 17 residues.

This chain connects TRBV2 to TRBJ2-1, with a weak D call TRBD1 (5 bases). This CDR3 contains 14 residues. Trimming removed 10 bases from V and 1 base from J, with 14 bases in between. Germline-derived CDR1 and CDR2 are SNHLY and FYNNEI. Here the CDR3 DNA reads TGTGCCACCCAGGGCAGCGTGTCCTACAATGAGCAGTTCTTC. Encoded protein: CATQGSVSYNEQFF.

This clone was counted a single time. This chain uses TRBV5-6 with TRBJ2-7; D gene unclear. V lost 0 bases and J lost 1, with 5 bases in between. This CDR3 has 13 amino acids. CDR1 and CDR2 from the germline V gene are SGHDT and YYEEEE. The CDR3 loop reads CASSLGRSYEQYF. CDR3 coding DNA: TGTGCCAGCAGCTTGGGTAGATCCTACGAGCAGTACTTC.

The rearrangement links TRBV3-1 (or the pseudogene TRBV3-2) to TRBJ2-1, with D tentatively TRBD2 (6 bases). The CDR3 has 16 amino acids. Trimming took off 5 bases at V and 0 bases at J, with 14 bases between the two ends. The germline CDR1 and CDR2 sequences are LGHDT and YNNKEL (reference sequence). The CDR3 DNA sequence: TGTGCCAGCAGCGGACCGGGACTCAGCTCCTACAATGAGCAGTTCTTC. This sequence encodes CASSGPGLSSYNEQFF.

CDR3 loop: CASSPPGTADRKLFF. The CDR3 region has the DNA TGTGCCAGCTCACCACCCGGGACAGCGGACAGAAAACTGTTTTTT. The chain uses TRBV18 and TRBJ1-4, with TRBD1 identical over 7 bases. The V segment lost 0 bases and the J segment 10 bases; nucleotides outside the gene matches: 8. Germline-derived CDR1 and CDR2 are KGHSH and LQKENI. CDR3 length: 15 residues.

This chain joins TRBV6-6 and TRBJ2-7; 7 bases are shared with TRBD1. The V gene's germline CDR1 is MNHNY and CDR2 SVGAGI (reference sequence). CDR3 length: 15 residues. J was trimmed by 2 bases and V by 5 bases; bases with no gene match: 9. The CDR3, as DNA: TGTGCCAGCAGTCCTAACCGGGACAGAACCTACGAGCAGTACTTC. Its protein is CASSPNRDRTYEQYF.

V and J are TRBV25-1 and TRBJ2-3; 8 positions match TRBD2. There are 14 residues in the CDR3. V dropped 6 bases and J dropped 3; count of bases not matched to a gene: 5. Germline lookup yields CDR1 MGHDK and CDR2 SYGVNS. For the CDR3, the DNA is TGTGCCAGCAGCCGGGGGGGGAGTACAGATACGCAGTATTTT. It yields the protein CASSRGGSTDTQYF. The entire variable domain, with the rest obtained from reference TRBV25-1 and TRBJ2-3, is as follows: EADIYQTPRYLVIGTGKKITLECSQTMGHDKMYWYQQDPGMELHLIHYSYGVNSTEKGDLSSESTVSRIRTEHFPLTLESARPSHTSQYLCASSRGGSTDTQYFGPGTRLTVL.

The sample holds a few counts of this clone. This chain uses TRBV28 with TRBJ1-3; D gene unclear. V lost 3 bases and J lost 1, with 13 bases in between. The CDR3 has 16 amino acids. Germline CDR1 MDHEN, CDR2 SYDVKM. CDR3 sequence reads: CASSLWGGGSGNTIYF. The CDR3 nucleotides read TGTGCCAGCAGTTTGTGGGGAGGAGGGTCTGGAAACACCATATATTTT.

This chain links TRBV4-1 with TRBJ2-5; 9 positions agree with TRBD1. Germline-derived CDR1 and CDR2 are MGHRA and YSYEKL. V was clipped by 4 bases and J by 8 bases; unmatched bases: 11. CDR3 length: 15 residues. This CDR3 reads CASSPLGQGLITQYF. The CDR3 bases are TGCGCCAGCAGCCCACTCGGACAGGGGCTGATAACCCAGTACTTC.

The rearrangement joins TRBV3-1 (or the pseudogene TRBV3-2) to TRBJ1-1, with D perhaps TRBD1 (5 bases). The CDR3 contains 16 residues. With 1 base removed from V and 2 bases from J, the gap between germline ends came to 14 bases. Germline assignment: CDR1 LGHDT and CDR2 YNNKEL (reference sequence). CDR3 in DNA: TGTGCCAGCAGCCAAGGAGCATCAGGGACTAACACTGAAGCTTTCTTT. Translated, it gives CASSQGASGTNTEAFF.

The chain uses TRBV19 and TRBJ1-6; D is perhaps TRBD1 (6 bases). The V and J ends lost 7 bases and 3 bases respectively, with 13 bases between them. CDR1 and CDR2 from the germline V gene are LNHDA and SQIVND (reference sequence). CDR3 length equals 15 residues. This chain's CDR3 is CASKGENGYNSPLHF. CDR3 DNA sequence: TGTGCCAGTAAGGGGGAGAATGGCTATAATTCACCCCTCCACTTT.

This chain joins TRBV10-3 and TRBJ2-1, with D possibly being TRBD2 (6 bases). The V and J ends lost 6 bases and 4 bases respectively, with 19 bases between them. The CDR3 sequence is 16 residues long. Looked up from germline, CDR1 is ENHRY and CDR2 is SYGVKD. The CDR3 DNA is TGTGCCATCAGCGTAGAATGGCGGGGAAGTTACAATGAGCAGTTCTTC. Translation: CAISVEWRGSYNEQFF.

The rearrangement uses TRBV28 and TRBJ2-4; TRBD1 aligns across 9 bases. The CDR3 sequence is 14 residues long. Trimming cost V 6 bases and J 6 bases; bases outside gene matches: 6. Germline values: CDR1 MDHEN, CDR2 SYDVKM. CDR3 DNA sequence: TGTGCCAGCAGCGAGGGACAGGGCGGAAACATTCAGTACTTC. This translates into CASSEGQGGNIQYF.

V usage is TRBV29-1 and J usage is TRBJ2-5; D might be TRBD1 (6 bases). The CDR3 covers 14 residues. Between the trimmed V and J ends, which lost 5 bases and 2 bases, there was a span of 15 bases. Germline CDR1 reads SQVTM; CDR2 reads ANQGSEA. The CDR3 DNA follows: TGCAGCGTTTACCGAGAGGGACAACAAGAGACCCAGTACTTC. Amino acids: CSVYREGQQETQYF.

The V and J genes are TRBV27 and TRBJ1-6, with TRBD1 matching over 8 bases. CDR1 and CDR2 (germline): MNHEY, SMNVEV (reference sequence). Trimming took 6 bases from V and 9 from J; bases not matched to a gene: 7. The CDR3 length is 14 residues. The CDR3 is CASRLQGEASPLHF. DNA of the CDR3: TGTGCCAGCAGATTACAGGGGGAAGCTTCACCCCTCCACTTT.

About this clone itself: The germline gene is not matched at one end of the junction; a read error may be the cause. The genes are TRBV7-7 and TRBJ2-3; possible D gene TRBD2, 5 bases. Germline V lookup: CDR1 SSHAT, CDR2 FNYEAQ (reference sequence). The CDR3 extends over 12 amino acids. The CDR3 spells CASSSEGDTQYF. CDR3 DNA: TGTGCTAGCAGTTCCGAGGGCGATACGCAGTATTTT.